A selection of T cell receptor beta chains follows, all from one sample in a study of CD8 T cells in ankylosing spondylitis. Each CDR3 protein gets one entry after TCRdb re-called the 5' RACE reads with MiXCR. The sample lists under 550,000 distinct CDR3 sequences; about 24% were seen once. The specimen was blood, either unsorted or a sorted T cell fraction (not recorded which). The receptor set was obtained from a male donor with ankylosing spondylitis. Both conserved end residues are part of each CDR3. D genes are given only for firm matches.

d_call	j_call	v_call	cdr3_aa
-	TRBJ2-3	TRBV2	CASSEDRGDTQYF
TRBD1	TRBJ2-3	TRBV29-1	CSVPTGGDTQYF
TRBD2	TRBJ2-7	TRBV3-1	CASSQESGAGHDEQYF
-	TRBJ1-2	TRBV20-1	CSARDPPARDGYTF
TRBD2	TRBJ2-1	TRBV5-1	CASSLAPEAGGYNEQFF
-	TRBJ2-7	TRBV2	CASVLRQGFSDEQYF
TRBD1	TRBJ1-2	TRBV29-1	CSVVQGTYGYTF
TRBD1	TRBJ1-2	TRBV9	CASSVANHRGLYGYTF
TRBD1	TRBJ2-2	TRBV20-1	CSALRQGITGELFF
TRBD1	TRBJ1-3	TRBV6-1	CASSEFWRPQGAGNTIYF
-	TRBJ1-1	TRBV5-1	CASSPGSGTNTEAFF
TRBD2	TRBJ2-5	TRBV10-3	CAINTSGRQETQYF
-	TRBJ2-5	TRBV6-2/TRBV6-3	CASSPPEGLKRLETQYF
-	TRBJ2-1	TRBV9	CASSVEGLLSSYNEQFF
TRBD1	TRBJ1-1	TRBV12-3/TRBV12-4	CASNGFKGRGLRDTEAFF
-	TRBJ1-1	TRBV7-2	CASSLSGAGAFF
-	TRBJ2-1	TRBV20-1	CSARDFGHNEQFF